The 30 T cell receptor beta chains presented below share a single source sample, sequenced in a study of blood T cell repertoires in COVID-19. Clones were sequenced by immunoSEQ multiplex PCR, and TCRdb holds only the in-frame ones, with some missing. Here the sample spans 150,000 or so clones, approximately 78% being singletons. The sequencing input was peripheral blood. These receptors were collected from a man older than 75 with acute or convalescent COVID-19.

Only one count was recorded for this clone. The chain employs TRBV19 and TRBJ2-3, with 10 bases matching TRBD2. V gave up 3 bases and J gave up 5 bases; unmatched junction bases: 5. This CDR3 spans 15 amino acids. CDR1 is LNHDA, CDR2 SQIVND, per germline (reference sequence). The DNA for the CDR3 is TGTGCCAGTAGTATCAGAGCGGGGGGGAGAGATACGCAGTATTTT. Residues: CASSIRAGGRDTQYF.

The chain employs TRBV5-4 and TRBJ2-3; 12 bases agree with TRBD2. Germline V gene lookup returns CDR1 SGHNT and CDR2 YYREEE (reference sequence). Unmatched junction bases numbered 8, after V lost 4 bases and J lost 2 bases. This CDR3 comprises 17 residues. The CDR3 is CASSRRLAGALTDTQYF. For the CDR3, the DNA is TGTGCCAGCAGCCGTCGACTAGCGGGGGCACTCACAGATACGCAGTATTTT.

The rearrangement links TRBV5-1 to TRBJ2-2; 8 nucleotides match TRBD2. Germline V gene lookup returns CDR1 SGHRS and CDR2 YFSETQ. The ends lost 5 bases at V and 1 base at J; junction bases unmatched: 7. This CDR3 has 16 amino acids. The chain's CDR3 is CASSAQRGWNTGELFF. As DNA, the CDR3 is TGCGCCAGCAGTGCCCAGCGGGGGTGGAACACCGGGGAGCTGTTTTTT.

This clone has only a few counts. The genes are TRBV7-9 and TRBJ2-2; 10 bases are shared with TRBD1. The ends lost 6 bases at V and 7 bases at J; junction bases unmatched: 8. The germline V gene encodes CDR1 SEHNR and CDR2 FQNEAQ (reference sequence). The CDR3 is 15 residues long. The CDR3 spells CASRYDRGPIGELFF. The CDR3 nucleotides read TGTGCCAGCAGATACGACAGGGGGCCTATCGGGGAGCTGTTTTTT.

The rearrangement uses TRBV27 and TRBJ1-5; 7 bases are a match to TRBD1. Germline CDR1 and CDR2: MNHEY and SMNVEV (reference sequence). Unmatched junction bases numbered 9, after V lost 5 bases and J lost 5 bases. This CDR3 spans 15 amino acids. CDR3 DNA sequence: TGTGCCAGCAGTCCGACTTGGGACAGCGATCAGCCCCAGCATTTT. Protein product: CASSPTWDSDQPQHF.

The chain uses TRBV2 and TRBJ1-5; D uncertain. The V end lost 3 bases, the J end lost 4 bases, and 13 bases lay between the germline ends. The CDR3 is made up of 15 amino acids. Germline-derived CDR1 and CDR2 are SNHLY and FYNNEI. CDR3 protein: CASSDGWRLNQPQHF. CDR3 in DNA: TGTGCCAGCAGTGACGGGTGGCGGCTTAATCAGCCCCAGCATTTT.

V is TRBV12-5 and J is TRBJ1-1; perhaps TRBD1 as D (5 bases). The CDR3 consists of 17 residues. The V and J ends lost 3 bases and 0 bases respectively, with 17 bases between them. Germline CDR1 is LGHNT and CDR2 is FRNRAP. This CDR3 reads CASGLGAADSLNTEAFF. In nucleotides, the CDR3 is TGTGCTAGTGGTTTAGGGGCCGCAGACAGTTTGAACACTGAAGCTTTCTTT.

The chain links TRBV29-1 to TRBJ1-5; D is uncertain. V lost 6 bases and J lost 5, with 17 bases in between. The CDR3 totals 14 residues. Germline CDR1 SQVTM, CDR2 ANQGSEA. CDR3 sequence (DNA): TGCAGCGTGAAGGCGGCGGGCCGTGATCAGCCCCAGCATTTT. This encodes CSVKAAGRDQPQHF.

This clone has just a few counts. The chain links TRBV18 to TRBJ2-2, with 8 nucleotides matching TRBD1. The CDR3 has 15 amino acids. Germline V CDR1 and CDR2: KGHSH, LQKENI. With 4 bases clipped from V and 7 bases from J, the junction kept 8 bases outside the gene matches. CDR3 in DNA: TGTGCCAGCTCACGTCCGGGACAGGTCTACGGGGAGCTGTTTTTT. Translating it yields CASSRPGQVYGELFF.

This chain joins TRBV5-4 and TRBJ1-1; 7 bases are shared with TRBD1. The V gene end was trimmed by 0 bases and the J gene end by 0 bases; junction bases not matched to a gene: 5. The CDR3 loop spans 16 amino acids. Germline CDR1 SGHNT, CDR2 YYREEE (reference sequence). This CDR3 is CASSLGAGTVNTEAFF. CDR3 DNA sequence: TGTGCCAGCAGCTTGGGGGCCGGGACAGTGAACACTGAAGCTTTCTTT.

The rearrangement joins TRBV6-5 to TRBJ1-4, with 9 bases identical to TRBD1. The CDR3 spans 14 residues. Trimming took 4 bases from V and 6 from J; bases not matched to a gene: 3. Per germline, CDR1 MNHEY and CDR2 SVGAGI. The CDR3 DNA reads TGTGCCAGCAGTTCGGGACAGGGATATGAAAAACTGTTTTTT. Its protein product is CASSSGQGYEKLFF.

This clone was seen a handful of times. The V gene is TRBV3-1 (or the pseudogene TRBV3-2), the J gene TRBJ1-4; perhaps TRBD1 as D (6 bases). CDR1 and CDR2 from the germline V gene are LGHDT and YNNKEL (reference sequence). Trimming pared 2 bases from V and 5 bases from J, leaving 12 bases between. This CDR3 contains 15 residues. The CDR3, as DNA: TGTGCCAGCAGCCAATCTGGGGGCAGGAATGAAAAACTGTTTTTT. Translated: CASSQSGGRNEKLFF.

The chain recombines TRBV28 with TRBJ1-2, with D hard to call. There are 11 residues in the CDR3. Germline V gene lookup returns CDR1 MDHEN and CDR2 SYDVKM. Here the CDR3 reads CVSGANYGYTF. CDR3 sequence (DNA): TGTGTGTCGGGAGCTAACTATGGCTACACCTTC.

The rearrangement joins TRBV4-3 to TRBJ1-2, with 7 bases matching TRBD1. Germline assignment: CDR1 LGHNA and CDR2 YSLEER. The CDR3 loop spans 14 amino acids. V lost 4 bases to trimming and J lost 2 bases; unmatched junction nucleotides: 4. In DNA, the CDR3 is TGCGCCAGCAGCCGAGAACAGGGGAACTATGGCTACACCTTC. Protein product: CASSREQGNYGYTF.

The genes are TRBV6-5 and TRBJ2-3, with 10 bases that match TRBD2. V was clipped by 10 bases and J by 2 bases; unmatched bases: 9. This CDR3 region has 15 residues. CDR1 is MNHEY, CDR2 SVGAGI, per germline. The CDR3, as DNA: TGTGCCACCCTAGCGGGGGCGCGGTCCACAGATACGCAGTATTTT. The encoded protein is CATLAGARSTDTQYF.

The genes are TRBV5-1 and TRBJ2-3; 14 bases match TRBD2. This CDR3 contains 16 residues. CDR1 is SGHRS and CDR2 is YFSETQ in the germline V gene. The ends lost 4 bases at V and 4 bases at J; junction bases unmatched: 5. As DNA, the CDR3 is TGCGCCAGCAGCGGACTAGCGGGGGGCAACGCAGATACGCAGTATTTT. Protein sequence: CASSGLAGGNADTQYF.

The chain recombines TRBV7-8 with TRBJ2-2; a weak D match, TRBD1 (6 bases). The V gene lost 0 bases and the J gene lost 6 bases, with 14 bases spanning the gap. Germline CDR1 SGHVS, CDR2 FQNEAQ. The CDR3 loop spans 16 amino acids. The CDR3 protein is CASSLAQVGAAGELFF. CDR3 coding DNA: TGTGCCAGCAGCTTAGCGCAGGTGGGGGCAGCCGGGGAGCTGTTTTTT.

This clone was picked up one time. CDR3 sequence: CASSLATGGAGEKLFF. DNA for the CDR3: TGCGCCAGCAGCTTGGCTACAGGGGGCGCCGGTGAAAAACTGTTTTTT. This chain joins TRBV5-1 and TRBJ1-4; 9 nucleotides match TRBD1. After removal of 0 bases from V and 7 bases from J, the junction contained 7 bases not matched to a gene. The germline V gene encodes CDR1 SGHRS and CDR2 YFSETQ. The CDR3 loop spans 16 amino acids.

This clone has at least ten counts. The J gene is TRBJ2-2, the V gene TRBV18; no reliable D call. This CDR3 comprises 14 residues. Germline V gene sequence: CDR1 KGHSH, CDR2 LQKENI. The V and J ends lost 2 bases and 6 bases respectively, with 10 bases between them. The CDR3 spells CASSPNSSPGELFF. The CDR3 region has the DNA TGTGCCAGCTCACCAAATAGCTCCCCCGGGGAGCTGTTTTTT.

This chain connects TRBV5-4 to TRBJ1-1; possibly TRBD1 for D (6 bases). The CDR3 totals 14 residues. V was shortened by 5 bases and J by 3 bases, with 14 bases between the two germline ends. The V gene's germline CDR1 is SGHNT and CDR2 YYREEE (reference sequence). The CDR3 DNA is TGTGCCAGCAGGCCAGGGGTTTTGGACACTGAAGCTTTCTTT. Protein: CASRPGVLDTEAFF.

The chain joins TRBV5-1 to TRBJ1-2, with D possibly TRBD1 on 6 matching bases. Germline V gene sequence: CDR1 SGHRS, CDR2 YFSETQ. This CDR3 is 12 amino acids long. Trimming shortened V by 3 bases and J by 7 bases, and 10 bases separated the two germline ends. CDR3 DNA sequence: TGCGCCAGCAGCTGGGGGACAACTGGCTACACCTTC. The encoded protein is CASSWGTTGYTF.

In its sample, this clone was seen many times. CDR3 sequence reads: CASSLGGVGTDTQYF. CDR3 in DNA: TGTGCCAGCAGCTTGGGCGGGGTGGGCACAGATACGCAGTATTTT. V gene TRBV5-4 combines with J gene TRBJ2-3, with a possible D match to TRBD2 (6 bases). Germline CDR1 and CDR2: SGHNT and YYREEE (reference sequence). V was trimmed by 0 bases and J by 1 base, leaving 9 bases between them. CDR3 size: 15 residues.

The rearrangement joins TRBV5-6 to TRBJ1-1; tentatively, D is TRBD1 (6 bases). CDR3 size: 13 residues. V dropped 4 bases and J dropped 1 base, with 8 bases sitting between them. Germline V gene lookup returns CDR1 SGHDT and CDR2 YYEEEE. CDR3 region: CASSRGQNTEAFF. CDR3 in DNA: TGTGCCAGCAGCCGGGGACAGAACACTGAAGCTTTCTTT.

The chain uses TRBV5-4 and TRBJ1-1, with 9 nucleotides matching TRBD1. The CDR3 is 14 amino acids. Germline CDR1 and CDR2: SGHNT and YYREEE (reference sequence). V shed 4 bases and J 1 base; nucleotides not matched to a gene: 2. CDR3 sequence: CASSGDRENTEAFF. The CDR3 bases are TGTGCCAGCAGCGGGGACAGGGAGAACACTGAAGCTTTCTTT.

This clone appeared a single time. The V and J genes are TRBV29-1 and TRBJ2-3, with 14 bases identical to TRBD2. The V gene's germline CDR1 is SQVTM and CDR2 ANQGSEA. V lost 6 bases, J lost 7 bases, and 6 bases stayed unmatched. The CDR3 is 14 amino acids. CDR3 protein: CSVTGTSGGHTQYF. CDR3 nucleotide sequence: TGCAGCGTAACAGGGACTAGCGGGGGCCATACGCAGTATTTT.

The DNA of the CDR3 is TGTGCCAGCACCTTACGGCCCGGGGGGAACACTGAAGCTTTCTTT. Translated: CASTLRPGGNTEAFF. The chain employs TRBV3-1 (or the pseudogene TRBV3-2) and TRBJ1-1, with D possibly being TRBD1 (5 bases). The CDR3 totals 15 residues. Trimming took off 7 bases at V and 1 base at J, with 16 bases between the two ends. The germline V gene encodes CDR1 LGHDT and CDR2 YNNKEL (reference sequence).

The chain joins TRBV19 to TRBJ2-1, with 14 bases matching TRBD2. The CDR3 extends over 16 amino acids. CDR1 LNHDA and CDR2 SQIVND come from the germline V gene (reference sequence). After removal of 5 bases from V and 7 bases from J, the junction contained 7 bases not matched to a gene. The CDR3 sequence: CASSSRLAGGVNEQFF. In DNA form, the CDR3 reads TGTGCCAGTAGTTCCCGACTAGCGGGGGGGGTTAATGAGCAGTTCTTC.

The chain employs TRBV18 and TRBJ1-5; a weak D match, TRBD1 (6 bases). With 5 bases removed from V and 5 bases from J, the gap between germline ends came to 16 bases. This CDR3 has 15 residues. Per germline, CDR1 KGHSH and CDR2 LQKENI. The CDR3 protein is CASSTQGRGHQPQHF. The CDR3 DNA reads TGTGCCAGCTCAACGCAGGGGAGAGGGCATCAGCCCCAGCATTTT.

The chain recombines TRBV5-1 with TRBJ2-2, with TRBD1 identical over 9 bases. Germline V CDR1 and CDR2: SGHRS, YFSETQ. V lost 7 bases and J lost 4; bases outside the gene matches: 2. The CDR3 sequence is 13 residues long. The CDR3 loop reads CASDRGFTGELFF. Written as DNA, the CDR3 is TGCGCCAGCGACAGGGGGTTCACCGGGGAGCTGTTTTTT.

This clone was seen only a few times. The chain uses TRBV3-1 (or the pseudogene TRBV3-2) and TRBJ1-6; TRBD1 is a possible D gene (5 bases). V was clipped by 1 base and J by 9 bases, with 10 bases between them. This CDR3 spans 14 amino acids. Germline loops: CDR1 LGHDT, CDR2 YNNKEL (reference sequence). CDR3 in amino acids: CASSQARGGSPLHF. The CDR3 DNA is TGTGCCAGCAGCCAAGCAAGGGGAGGTTCACCCCTCCACTTT.